The source of this T cell receptor beta chain is a study of Ad26.COV2.S vaccination and SARS-CoV-2 variants. Study details: Dosing was one shot or two shots 56 days apart.

Assay: immunoSEQ multiplex PCR; the TCRdb copy retains only in-frame clones and omits some. The sample has 360,000 or so clones; roughly 84% are singletons. Described treatment: over 15 received Ad26.COV2.S at low or high dose, single or two shots; several received placebo; per-sample allocation not given. Sample collection was performed on day 63 after the first vaccine or placebo injection. Sequences were derived from peripheral blood, sampled in a trial of Ad26.COV2.S vaccine versus placebo. This TCR came from a person aged 18-65 years who received the Ad26.COV2.S COVID-19 vaccine or a placebo.

CDR3 DNA: TGTGCCAGCAGCTTAGACAGGGACTATGGCTACACCTTC. Residues: CASSLDRDYGYTF. This rearrangement joins TRBV7-9 to TRBJ1-2; D might be TRBD1 (6 bases). This CDR3 is 13 amino acids long. Looked up from germline, CDR1 is SEHNR and CDR2 is FQNEAQ (reference sequence). V lost 1 base and J lost 3, with 6 bases in between.